The 25 T cell receptor beta chains reported below all come from one sample, sequenced in a study of cytotoxic CD8 clonotypes in ibrutinib-treated CLL. Produced via immunoSEQ multiplex PCR; TCRdb's table is partial and in-frame only. Of tens of thousands of clones in the sample, roughly three fifths were seen once. The sequences come from PBMCs, collected after 24 months of ibrutinib treatment. Receptors were obtained from a human donor with chronic lymphocytic leukemia.

The chain joins TRBV10-3 to TRBJ1-5; 9 bases are shared with TRBD1. CDR1 is ENHRY, CDR2 SYGVKD, per germline. The V and J ends lost 6 bases and 7 bases, in that order; junction bases with no gene match: 7. The CDR3 totals 14 residues. CDR3 sequence: CAIRGTGSGQPQHF. The CDR3 DNA reads TGTGCCATCAGGGGGACAGGGAGTGGACAGCCCCAGCATTTT.

The V and J genes are TRBV7-9 and TRBJ2-3, with no clear D. This CDR3 is built from 13 residues. Deletions cut 4 bases from V and 3 bases from J, with 8 bases between. The germline CDR1 and CDR2 sequences are SEHNR and FQNEAQ (reference sequence). The CDR3 DNA reads as TGTGCCAGCAGCTCGCGGAATACAGATACGCAGTATTTT. It codes for CASSSRNTDTQYF.

V gene TRBV7-9 combines with J gene TRBJ2-7; D possibly corresponds to TRBD2 (5 bases). V was clipped by 5 bases and J by 2 bases, with 16 bases between them. Per germline, CDR1 SEHNR and CDR2 FQNEAQ (reference sequence). This CDR3 has 15 residues. The CDR3 region has the DNA TGTGCCAGCAGCCCCCGGGATGGCGTCACCTACGAGCAGTACTTC. The encoded protein is CASSPRDGVTYEQYF.

This clone was seen a handful of times. This may arise from a read error, as a much more abundant clone is one base away. This chain joins TRBV7-9 and TRBJ2-1, with a possible D match to TRBD2 (6 bases). CDR3 length: 15 residues. Trimming removed 5 bases at V and 0 bases at J, with 11 bases between. Germline values: CDR1 SEHNR, CDR2 FQNEAQ (reference sequence). The CDR3: CASSPRGSSYNEQFF. For the CDR3, the DNA is TGTGCCAGCAGCCCCCGGGGGAGCTCCTACAATGAGCAGTTCTTC.

J is TRBJ1-1 and V is TRBV11-3; D is unresolved. The germline V gene has CDR1 SGHNT and CDR2 YENEEA. The CDR3 has 15 amino acids. Trimming shortened V by 6 bases and J by 0 bases, and 14 bases separated the two germline ends. The CDR3 coding sequence is TGTGCCAGCAGTCCCGGGCCCGGCATGAACACTGAAGCTTTCTTT. It yields the protein CASSPGPGMNTEAFF.

The chain has TRBV30 and TRBJ1-2, with TRBD1 identical over 9 bases. The CDR3 spans 15 residues. Germline values: CDR1 GTSNPN, CDR2 SVGIG (reference sequence). Trimming took 2 bases from V and 2 from J; bases not matched to a gene: 6. The CDR3 bases are TGTGCCTGGAGTCCCCCGGACAGGGGCAACTATGGCTACACCTTC. It encodes CAWSPPDRGNYGYTF.

The chain links TRBV5-1 to TRBJ1-6, with D unresolved. The CDR3 contains 15 residues. Germline CDR1 reads SGHRS; CDR2 reads YFSETQ. V was pared by 4 bases and J by 5 bases, with 13 bases between. The DNA of the CDR3 is TGCGCCAGCAGCGCTGAGGGCCCCCATAATTCACCCCTCCACTTT. It yields the protein CASSAEGPHNSPLHF.

Written as DNA, the CDR3 is TGCGCCAGCAGCTTGGGGGGTGCGAGCACTGAAGCTTTCTTT. Protein product: CASSLGGASTEAFF. The genes are TRBV5-1 and TRBJ1-1; the D is unclear. The germline gives CDR1 SGHRS, CDR2 YFSETQ. The V and J ends lost 0 bases and 4 bases respectively, with 10 bases between them. This CDR3 is built from 14 residues.

This chain joins TRBV18 and TRBJ1-2; TRBD1 matches at 7 bases. The CDR3 contains 16 residues. V gave up 2 bases and J gave up 0 bases; unmatched junction bases: 6. Germline V CDR1 and CDR2: KGHSH, LQKENI. CDR3 DNA sequence: TGTGCCAGCTCACCAGATGCAGGGGGAACTAACTATGGCTACACCTTC. This gives the protein CASSPDAGGTNYGYTF.

The chain joins TRBV5-1 to TRBJ2-5; no reliable D call. There are 14 residues in the CDR3. CDR1 is SGHRS, CDR2 YFSETQ, per germline. Trimming removed 4 bases at V and 1 base at J, with 11 bases between. The DNA for the CDR3 is TGCGCCAGCAGCGTCGCGGTATCCCAAGAGACCCAGTACTTC. Encoded protein: CASSVAVSQETQYF.

In this sample, this clone turned up a few times. As DNA, the CDR3 is TGCGCCAGCAGGGATGGGATAGCGGGGTCCTACGAGCAGTACTTC. Protein sequence: CASRDGIAGSYEQYF. V usage is TRBV10-2 and J usage is TRBJ2-7; 8 positions match TRBD2. CDR3 size: 15 residues. From germline, CDR1 is WSHSY and CDR2 SAAADI. V shed 6 bases, J shed 1 base, and the junction held 8 bases outside the gene matches.

V usage is TRBV5-4 and J usage is TRBJ1-4, with D perhaps TRBD1 (6 bases). CDR1 is SGHNT and CDR2 is YYREEE in the germline V gene (reference sequence). The CDR3 length is 14 residues. V shed 9 bases and J shed 4 bases, with 16 bases lying between them. In DNA form, the CDR3 reads TGTGCCATGACTTGGGGGACAAGTAATGAAAAACTGTTTTTT. Protein: CAMTWGTSNEKLFF.

The chain joins TRBV27 to TRBJ2-4, with D possibly matching TRBD2 (6 bases). The CDR3 runs 11 residues. Germline V lookup: CDR1 MNHEY, CDR2 SMNVEV (reference sequence). Trimming removed 7 bases from V and 9 bases from J, with 10 bases in between. The CDR3 is CASTGRGIQYF. The DNA for the CDR3 is TGTGCCAGCACCGGGCGGGGCATTCAGTACTTC.

The V gene is TRBV5-6, the J gene TRBJ2-5; D remains unclear. The CDR3 has 16 residues. Germline CDR1 SGHDT, CDR2 YYEEEE. Trimming shortened V by 3 bases and J by 1 base, and 16 bases separated the two germline ends. The CDR3 coding sequence is TGTGCCAGCAGCTCTTACCTAACAAACCCCCAAGAGACCCAGTACTTC. Translating gives CASSSYLTNPQETQYF.

The J gene is TRBJ2-7, the V gene TRBV2; TRBD1 matches at 10 bases. This CDR3 is built from 13 residues. V lost 6 bases to trimming and J lost 4 bases; unmatched junction nucleotides: 3. Germline CDR1 is SNHLY and CDR2 is FYNNEI. CDR3 loop: CASRGQGRYEQYV. The CDR3 nucleotides are TGTGCCAGCAGGGGACAGGGGCGGTACGAGCAGTACGTC.

The rearrangement links TRBV28 to TRBJ1-5; D remains unclear. The CDR3 has 15 amino acids. Trimming removed 2 bases from V and 0 bases from J, with 8 bases in between. From germline, CDR1 is MDHEN and CDR2 SYDVKM. This CDR3 is CASSLRAFSNQPQHF. The CDR3 nucleotides are TGTGCCAGCAGTTTAAGGGCTTTTAGCAATCAGCCCCAGCATTTT.

This rearrangement joins TRBV25-1 to TRBJ2-1; TRBD1 agrees at 7 bases. The junction had 13 bases not matched to a gene; V was cut back by 8 bases and J by 3 bases. CDR1 is MGHDK and CDR2 is SYGVNS in the germline V gene. This CDR3 is built from 16 residues. CDR3 nucleotide sequence: TGTGCCAGCCAAGAGGGGGCGGTACTATACTACAATGAGCAGTTCTTC. Translation: CASQEGAVLYYNEQFF.

The chain recombines TRBV6-5 with TRBJ2-5, with 9 nucleotides matching TRBD2. Germline loops: CDR1 MNHEY, CDR2 SVGAGI. V trimming: 2 bases; J trimming: 5 bases; junction bases outside the gene matches: 0. The CDR3 is made up of 13 amino acids. The CDR3 DNA is TGTGCCAGCAGTTACAGCGGGAGGGAGACCCAGTACTTC. Its protein is CASSYSGRETQYF.

The chain is built from TRBV19 and TRBJ2-5; unclear D gene. V lost 5 bases and J lost 5, with 15 bases in between. CDR1 and CDR2 (germline): LNHDA, SQIVND (reference sequence). The CDR3 loop spans 14 amino acids. The CDR3: CASSPSLRGETQYF. CDR3 bases: TGTGCCAGTAGTCCCTCTCTCCGTGGGGAGACCCAGTACTTC. The entire variable domain, with the rest obtained from reference TRBV19 and TRBJ2-5, is as follows: DGGITQSPKYLFRKEGQNVTLSCEQNLNHDAMYWYRQDPGQGLRLIYYSQIVNDFQKGDIAEGYSVSREKKESFPLTVTSAQKNPTAFYLCASSPSLRGETQYFGPGTRLLVL.

V gene TRBV6-5 combines with J gene TRBJ2-2; no clear D. CDR3 size: 14 residues. Looked up from germline, CDR1 is MNHEY and CDR2 is SVGAGI. V lost 10 bases and J 3 bases, leaving 15 bases between the germline ends. The CDR3 nucleotides are TGTGCCACACGCCCCGGAGTTTACACCGGGGAGCTGTTTTTT. Encoded protein: CATRPGVYTGELFF.

The chain recombines TRBV18 with TRBJ2-5; 10 bases are shared with TRBD1. The CDR3 covers 17 residues. Germline lookup yields CDR1 KGHSH and CDR2 LQKENI. V dropped 3 bases and J dropped 2; count of bases not matched to a gene: 9. The CDR3 sequence: CASSPRLGQGVQETQYF. DNA for the CDR3: TGTGCCAGCTCACCGAGGCTAGGACAGGGGGTACAAGAGACCCAGTACTTC.

The chain employs TRBV7-7 and TRBJ2-1, with D possibly being TRBD2 (5 bases). Looked up from germline, CDR1 is SSHAT and CDR2 is FNYEAQ (reference sequence). V lost 1 base and J 2 bases, leaving 9 bases between the germline ends. The CDR3 is made up of 15 amino acids. As DNA, the CDR3 is TGTGCCAGCAGCTTAGTGGCTAGCCCCTACAATGAGCAGTTCTTC. Translation: CASSLVASPYNEQFF.

The J gene is TRBJ2-5, the V gene TRBV11-2; 8 bases map to TRBD1. Germline lookup yields CDR1 SGHAT and CDR2 FQNNGV. V lost 5 bases and J lost 5; bases outside the gene matches: 10. The CDR3 is made up of 15 amino acids. The CDR3 reads CASSGPGQGWETQYF. CDR3 in DNA: TGTGCCAGCAGCGGACCCGGACAGGGTTGGGAGACCCAGTACTTC.

V is TRBV29-1 and J is TRBJ2-2; D perhaps matches TRBD2 (7 bases). Germline V gives CDR1 SQVTM, CDR2 ANQGSEA. The CDR3 loop spans 15 amino acids. The V gene lost 6 bases and the J gene lost 3 bases, with 17 bases spanning the gap. CDR3 residues: CSVGRGLSYTGELFF. The CDR3 DNA reads as TGCAGCGTGGGGCGGGGGCTTAGCTACACCGGGGAGCTGTTTTTT.

This clone was counted once. V usage is TRBV28 and J usage is TRBJ2-3; no definite D call. CDR3 length equals 11 residues. The germline V gene encodes CDR1 MDHEN and CDR2 SYDVKM. V lost 6 bases and J lost 6, with 7 bases in between. The CDR3 DNA sequence: TGTGCCAGCAGCCCCTTTGATACGCAGTATTTT. This translates into CASSPFDTQYF.